Each of the 22 T cell receptor beta chains below was sequenced from the same sample in a study of cytomegalovirus exposure and HLA in healthy donors. Some clones are missing from TCRdb's copy, which holds only in-frame ones; the method was immunoSEQ multiplex PCR. The sample lists over 200,000 clones, 70% to 90% occurring once. Material: PBMCs. The receptor source for this set is a woman aged 18-35 years in good health and CMV-seronegative.

V usage is TRBV5-1 and J usage is TRBJ1-1; D is unclear. This CDR3 contains 14 residues. Trimming left V 4 bases short and J 1 base short, with 11 bases between. Germline values: CDR1 SGHRS, CDR2 YFSETQ. Here the CDR3 DNA reads TGCGCCAGCAGCCCCGACGGGTCGAACACTGAAGCTTTCTTT. It encodes CASSPDGSNTEAFF.

The chain employs TRBV7-3 and TRBJ2-7, with D perhaps matching TRBD2 (6 bases). CDR1 SGHTA and CDR2 FQGTGA come from the germline V gene. Trimming left V 6 bases short and J 3 bases short, with 18 bases between. This CDR3 spans 15 amino acids. For the CDR3, the DNA is TGTGCCAGCAGTCTCCCCGGGAGTACGATCTACGAGCAGTACTTC. Amino acids: CASSLPGSTIYEQYF.

The chain carries TRBV19 and TRBJ1-5; the D is unclear. V gave up 1 base and J gave up 4 bases, with 5 bases separating them. The germline V gene has CDR1 LNHDA and CDR2 SQIVND (reference sequence). CDR3 length: 13 residues. DNA of the CDR3: TGTGCCAGTAGTATAGCCCCGAATCAGCCCCAGCATTTT. It encodes CASSIAPNQPQHF.

The V and J genes are TRBV27 and TRBJ2-7; either TRBD1 or TRBD2 may supply D (5 bases each). This CDR3 spans 15 amino acids. V was clipped by 8 bases and J by 3 bases, with 20 bases between them. Germline CDR1 is MNHEY and CDR2 is SMNVEV (reference sequence). The CDR3 loop is CASRPGRIKIYEQYF. In DNA, the CDR3 is TGTGCCAGCCGCCCAGGGAGAATCAAGATCTACGAGCAGTACTTC.

The chain has TRBV19 and TRBJ2-1; TRBD2 matches 11 bases. Trimming removed 2 bases from V and 8 bases from J; junction bases left unmatched: 11. The length of the CDR3 is 17 residues. Per the germline V gene, CDR1 is LNHDA and CDR2 is SQIVND (reference sequence). CDR3 sequence reads: CASSITSGGPLGDEQFF. In DNA form, the CDR3 reads TGTGCCAGTAGTATAACTAGCGGGGGCCCTCTAGGGGATGAGCAGTTCTTC.

V gene TRBV7-3 combines with J gene TRBJ2-1, with D uncertain. The CDR3 spans 14 residues. The V gene lost 2 bases and the J gene lost 3 bases, with 8 bases spanning the gap. CDR1 and CDR2 (germline): SGHTA, FQGTGA. The CDR3: CASSLSPGYNEQFF. Written as DNA, the CDR3 is TGTGCCAGCAGCTTATCTCCCGGCTACAATGAGCAGTTCTTC. The full variable domain, with the rest looked up from reference TRBV7-3 and TRBJ2-1, is GAGVSQTPSNKVTEKGKYVELRCDPISGHTALYWYRQSLGQGPEFLIYFQGTGAADDSGLPNDRFFAVRPEGSVSTLKIQRTERGDSAVYLCASSLSPGYNEQFFGPGTRLTVL.

This sequence joins TRBV6-1 and TRBJ1-5, with D possibly being TRBD1 (6 bases). Trimming stripped 5 bases from V and 6 bases from J, with 17 bases between. CDR3 size: 15 residues. Per germline, CDR1 MNHNS and CDR2 SASEGT. CDR3 nucleotide sequence: TGTGCCAGCAGTCATGGGGACATTGACTTTCAGCCCCAGCATTTT. Encoded protein: CASSHGDIDFQPQHF.

This clone was observed a handful of times. V is TRBV19 and J is TRBJ1-1; D uncertain. The germline CDR1 and CDR2 sequences are LNHDA and SQIVND (reference sequence). The CDR3 extends over 14 amino acids. V lost 3 bases to trimming and J lost 0 bases, with 8 bases between them. This chain's CDR3 is CASSMLRLNTEAFF. CDR3 coding DNA: TGTGCCAGTAGTATGCTCCGTTTGAACACTGAAGCTTTCTTT. The full variable domain, with the rest looked up from reference TRBV19 and TRBJ1-1, is DGGITQSPKYLFRKEGQNVTLSCEQNLNHDAMYWYRQDPGQGLRLIYYSQIVNDFQKGDIAEGYSVSREKKESFPLTVTSAQKNPTAFYLCASSMLRLNTEAFFGQGTRLTVV.

V and J are TRBV6-1 and TRBJ1-2; D gene unclear. Germline V lookup: CDR1 MNHNS, CDR2 SASEGT. CDR3 length: 15 residues. V was trimmed by 7 bases and J by 4 bases, leaving 19 bases between them. For the CDR3, the DNA is TGTGCCAGCACGTGGGAGGGCAGAGGAGTCTATGGCTACACCTTC. This gives the protein CASTWEGRGVYGYTF.

The rearrangement uses TRBV21-1 and TRBJ2-7; the tabulated D call, TRBD2, remains unverified against the DNA. TRBV21-1 constitutes a pseudogene. This CDR3 is 15 amino acids long. DNA for the CDR3: TGTGCCAGCAGCAAATGGCCGGGGGGCCCCTACGAGCAGTACTTC. This gives the protein CASSKWPGGPYEQYF.

V gene TRBV6-1 combines with J gene TRBJ2-1, with 9 nucleotides matching TRBD2. The CDR3 length is 15 residues. Germline CDR1 is MNHNS and CDR2 is SASEGT. Trimming at V came to 4 bases and at J to 9 bases, leaving 10 bases not matched to a gene. The CDR3 sequence: CASSGALAGAAEQFF. CDR3 nucleotides: TGTGCCAGCAGTGGGGCCTTAGCGGGGGCGGCTGAGCAGTTCTTC.

The V and J genes are TRBV5-6 and TRBJ2-2; TRBD2 aligns across 8 bases. Germline trimming cut 0 bases from V and 4 bases from J; bases unmatched to any gene: 5. The length of the CDR3 is 16 residues. Germline loops: CDR1 SGHDT, CDR2 YYEEEE. The CDR3, as DNA: TGTGCCAGCAGCTTGGGAGCGGGAGTGCTCACCGGGGAGCTGTTTTTT. This encodes CASSLGAGVLTGELFF.

The gene calls are TRBV10-3 and TRBJ1-2; D gene unclear. Germline-derived CDR1 and CDR2 are ENHRY and SYGVKD. The CDR3 extends over 12 amino acids. Deletions cut 3 bases from V and 5 bases from J, with 7 bases between. CDR3 sequence reads: CAISEMKYGYTF. CDR3 bases: TGTGCCATCAGTGAAATGAAGTATGGCTACACCTTC.

In this sample, this clone turned up many times. The genes are TRBV7-9 and TRBJ1-1, with unresolved D. Trimming took off 1 base at V and 1 base at J, with 4 bases between the two ends. CDR3 length: 13 amino acids. Germline V gives CDR1 SEHNR, CDR2 FQNEAQ (reference sequence). The CDR3 DNA follows: TGTGCCAGCAGCTTAGTGGGGAACACTGAAGCTTTCTTT. It yields the protein CASSLVGNTEAFF.

CDR3 coding DNA: TGTGCCAGCAGCTTGTTCCAGATATATGGCTACACCTTC. Translation gives CASSLFQIYGYTF. V and J are TRBV5-8 and TRBJ1-2; D is uncertain. The germline CDR1 and CDR2 sequences are SGHTS and YDEGEE. The CDR3 consists of 13 residues. Trimming pared 1 base from V and 5 bases from J, leaving 9 bases between.

The chain employs TRBV5-1 and TRBJ1-1, with 7 bases that match TRBD1. V dropped 4 bases and J dropped 4; count of bases not matched to a gene: 7. The CDR3 consists of 14 residues. Germline V CDR1 and CDR2: SGHRS, YFSETQ. The CDR3 sequence: CASSPYRGSTEAFF. CDR3 DNA sequence: TGCGCCAGCAGCCCCTACAGGGGATCCACTGAAGCTTTCTTT.

CDR3 loop: CSVRGLAIYNEQFF. The CDR3 DNA follows: TGCAGCGTTCGAGGACTAGCGATTTACAATGAGCAGTTCTTC. The J gene is TRBJ2-1, the V gene TRBV29-1, with TRBD2 identical over 9 bases. This CDR3 region has 14 residues. Unmatched junction bases numbered 6, after V lost 5 bases and J lost 4 bases. Germline V gene sequence: CDR1 SQVTM, CDR2 ANQGSEA.

The chain uses TRBV2 and TRBJ1-3, with unresolved D. The CDR3 covers 15 residues. The germline V gene encodes CDR1 SNHLY and CDR2 FYNNEI. The V and J ends lost 5 bases and 0 bases respectively, with 11 bases between them. Here the CDR3 reads CASSSVVSSGNTIYF. In DNA form, the CDR3 reads TGTGCCAGCAGTTCGGTGGTCAGCTCTGGAAACACCATATATTTT.

A word on this clone: Other nucleotide sequences in the sample specify the same CDR3. The chain joins TRBV7-3 to TRBJ2-5; TRBD2 aligns across 9 bases. Trimming cost V 1 base and J 4 bases; bases outside gene matches: 1. The V gene's germline CDR1 is SGHTA and CDR2 FQGTGA. This CDR3 comprises 14 residues. CDR3: CASSLSGRGETQYF. The CDR3 bases are TGTGCCAGCAGCTTAAGCGGGAGGGGAGAGACCCAGTACTTC.

This chain uses TRBV5-1 with TRBJ1-2; 11 positions agree with TRBD1. The CDR3 loop spans 16 amino acids. Per germline, CDR1 SGHRS and CDR2 YFSETQ. With 5 bases clipped from V and 4 bases from J, the junction kept 10 bases outside the gene matches. The CDR3 DNA reads TGCGCCAGCAGGATCCTACCCGGGACAGGGGGCTATGGCTACACCTTC. This encodes CASRILPGTGGYGYTF.

This sequence joins TRBV27 and TRBJ1-5; a weak D match, TRBD1 (6 bases). The V gene lost 5 bases and the J gene lost 0 bases, with 14 bases spanning the gap. This CDR3 spans 16 amino acids. Germline CDR1 MNHEY, CDR2 SMNVEV (reference sequence). CDR3 loop: CASSLYRDDSNQPQHF. CDR3 DNA sequence: TGTGCCAGCAGTCTCTACAGGGATGATAGCAATCAGCCCCAGCATTTT.

As DNA, the CDR3 is TGTGCCAGCACCCGGGGGGGGCGGTCACCCCTCCACTTT. Translating gives CASTRGGRSPLHF. V usage is TRBV6-6 and J usage is TRBJ1-6; D possibly corresponds to TRBD1 (6 bases). The germline V gene encodes CDR1 MNHNY and CDR2 SVGAGI (reference sequence). V shed 7 bases and J shed 10 bases, with 14 bases lying between them. The CDR3 length is 13 residues.